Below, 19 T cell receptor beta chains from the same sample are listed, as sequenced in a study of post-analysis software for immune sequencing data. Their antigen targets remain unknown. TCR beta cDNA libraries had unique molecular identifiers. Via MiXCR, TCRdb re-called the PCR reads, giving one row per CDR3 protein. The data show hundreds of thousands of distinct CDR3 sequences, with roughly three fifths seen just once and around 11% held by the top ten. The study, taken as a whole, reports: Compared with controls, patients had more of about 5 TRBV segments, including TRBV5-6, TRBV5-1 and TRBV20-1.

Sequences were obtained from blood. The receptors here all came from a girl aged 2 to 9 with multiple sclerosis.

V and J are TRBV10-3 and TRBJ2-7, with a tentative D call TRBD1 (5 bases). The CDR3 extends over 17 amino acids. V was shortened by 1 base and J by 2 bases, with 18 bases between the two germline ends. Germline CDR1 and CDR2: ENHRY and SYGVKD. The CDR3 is CAISEWGLRNVPYEQYF. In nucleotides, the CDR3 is TGTGCCATCAGTGAGTGGGGCCTAAGAAACGTCCCCTACGAGCAGTACTTC.

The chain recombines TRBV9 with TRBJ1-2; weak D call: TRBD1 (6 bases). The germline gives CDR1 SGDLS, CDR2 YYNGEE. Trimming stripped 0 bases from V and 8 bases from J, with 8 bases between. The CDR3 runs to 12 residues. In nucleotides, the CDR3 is TGTGCCAGCAGCGTAGCGGACAGCGGCTACACCTTC. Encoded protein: CASSVADSGYTF.

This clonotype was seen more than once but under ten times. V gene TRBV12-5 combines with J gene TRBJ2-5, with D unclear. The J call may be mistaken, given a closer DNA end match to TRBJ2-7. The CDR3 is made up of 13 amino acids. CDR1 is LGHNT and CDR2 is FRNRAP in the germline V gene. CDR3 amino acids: CASGLVARNEQYF. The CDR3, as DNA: TGTGCTAGTGGTTTGGTCGCACGCAACGAGCAGTACTTC.

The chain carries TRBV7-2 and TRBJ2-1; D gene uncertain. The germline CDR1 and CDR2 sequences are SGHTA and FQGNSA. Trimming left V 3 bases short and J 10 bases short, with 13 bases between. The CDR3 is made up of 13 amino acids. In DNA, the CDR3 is TGTGCCAGCAGCTTGGTCTCCCGGTCGGAGCAGTTCTTC. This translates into CASSLVSRSEQFF. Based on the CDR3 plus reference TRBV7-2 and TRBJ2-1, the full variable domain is GAGVSQSPSNKVTEKGKDVELRCDPISGHTALYWYRQSLGQGLEFLIYFQGNSAPDKSGLPSDRFSAERTGGSVSTLTIQRTQQEDSAVYLCASSLVSRSEQFFGPGTRLTVL.

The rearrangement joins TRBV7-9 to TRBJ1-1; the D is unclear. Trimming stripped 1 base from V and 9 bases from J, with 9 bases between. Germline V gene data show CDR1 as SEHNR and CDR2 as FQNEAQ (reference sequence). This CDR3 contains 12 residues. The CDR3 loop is CASSLEGTQAFF. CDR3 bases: TGTGCCAGCAGCTTAGAGGGCACACAAGCTTTCTTT.

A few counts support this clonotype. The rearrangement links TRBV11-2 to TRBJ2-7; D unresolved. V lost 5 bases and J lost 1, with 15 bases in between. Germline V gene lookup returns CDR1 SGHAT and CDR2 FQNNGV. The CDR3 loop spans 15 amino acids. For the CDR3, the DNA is TGTGCCAGCAGCCACCTTGAGGCGTCGTCCTACGAGCAGTACTTC. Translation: CASSHLEASSYEQYF.

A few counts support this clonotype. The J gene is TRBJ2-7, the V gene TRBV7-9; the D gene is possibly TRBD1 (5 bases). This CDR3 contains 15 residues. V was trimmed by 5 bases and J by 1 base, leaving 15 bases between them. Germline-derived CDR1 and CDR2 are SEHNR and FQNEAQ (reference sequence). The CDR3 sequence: CASSPGRTYSYEQYF. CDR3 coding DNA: TGTGCCAGCAGCCCCGGACGGACATATTCCTACGAGCAGTACTTC.

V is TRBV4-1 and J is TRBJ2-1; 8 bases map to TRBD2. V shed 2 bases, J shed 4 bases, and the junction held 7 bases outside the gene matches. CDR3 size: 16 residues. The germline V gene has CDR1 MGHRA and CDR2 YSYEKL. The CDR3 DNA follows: TGCGCCAGCAGCCAACCGTCTAGCGGGTTTTACAATGAGCAGTTCTTC. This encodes CASSQPSSGFYNEQFF.

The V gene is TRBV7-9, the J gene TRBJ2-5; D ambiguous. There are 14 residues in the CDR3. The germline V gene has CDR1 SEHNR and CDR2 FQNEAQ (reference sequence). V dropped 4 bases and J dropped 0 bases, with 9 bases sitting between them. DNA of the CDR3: TGTGCCAGCAGCTCTTACCAGTACCAAGAGACCCAGTACTTC. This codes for CASSSYQYQETQYF.

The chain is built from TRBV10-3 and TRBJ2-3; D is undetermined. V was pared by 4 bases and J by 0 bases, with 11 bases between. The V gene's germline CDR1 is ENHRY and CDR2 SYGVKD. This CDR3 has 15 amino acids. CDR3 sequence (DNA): TGTGCCATCAGTGCGACCCACGATAGCACAGATACGCAGTATTTT. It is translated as CAISATHDSTDTQYF.

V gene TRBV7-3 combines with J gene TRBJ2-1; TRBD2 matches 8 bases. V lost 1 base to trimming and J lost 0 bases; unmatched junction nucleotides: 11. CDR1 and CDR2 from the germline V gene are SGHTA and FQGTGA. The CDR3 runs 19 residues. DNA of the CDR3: TGTGCCAGCAGCTTAATAGTTGGCACTAGCGGAGGCTCCTACAATGAGCAGTTCTTC. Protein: CASSLIVGTSGGSYNEQFF.

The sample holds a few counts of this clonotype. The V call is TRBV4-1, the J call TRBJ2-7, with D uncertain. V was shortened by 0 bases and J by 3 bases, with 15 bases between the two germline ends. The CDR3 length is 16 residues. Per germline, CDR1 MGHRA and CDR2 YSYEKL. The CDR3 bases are TGCGCCAGCAGCCAAGAGTATGTGGGCGCTAGCTACGAGCAGTACTTC. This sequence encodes CASSQEYVGASYEQYF.

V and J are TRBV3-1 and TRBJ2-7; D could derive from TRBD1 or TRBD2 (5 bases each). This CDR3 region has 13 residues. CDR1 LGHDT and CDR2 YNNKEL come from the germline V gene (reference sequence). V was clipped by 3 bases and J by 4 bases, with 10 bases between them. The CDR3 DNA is TGTGCCAGCAGCCAGACGAGGGGATACGAGCAGTACTTC. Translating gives CASSQTRGYEQYF.

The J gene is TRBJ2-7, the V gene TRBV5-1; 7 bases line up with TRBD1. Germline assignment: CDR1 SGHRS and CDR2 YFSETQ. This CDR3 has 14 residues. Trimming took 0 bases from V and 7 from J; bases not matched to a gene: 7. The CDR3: CASSLAGTAGEQYF. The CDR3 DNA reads TGCGCCAGCAGCTTGGCGGGGACAGCAGGAGAGCAGTACTTC.

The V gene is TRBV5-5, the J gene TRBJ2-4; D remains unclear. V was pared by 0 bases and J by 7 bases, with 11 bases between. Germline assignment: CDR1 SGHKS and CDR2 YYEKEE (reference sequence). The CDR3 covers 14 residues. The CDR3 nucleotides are TGTGCCAGCAGCTTGGTTTCGGCCGTCAACATTCAGTACTTC. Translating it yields CASSLVSAVNIQYF.

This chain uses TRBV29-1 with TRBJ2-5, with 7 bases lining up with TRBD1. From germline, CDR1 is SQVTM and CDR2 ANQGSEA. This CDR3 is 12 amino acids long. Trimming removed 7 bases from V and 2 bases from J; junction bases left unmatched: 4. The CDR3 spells CSERTGQETQYF. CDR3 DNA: TGCAGCGAAAGGACAGGACAAGAGACCCAGTACTTC.

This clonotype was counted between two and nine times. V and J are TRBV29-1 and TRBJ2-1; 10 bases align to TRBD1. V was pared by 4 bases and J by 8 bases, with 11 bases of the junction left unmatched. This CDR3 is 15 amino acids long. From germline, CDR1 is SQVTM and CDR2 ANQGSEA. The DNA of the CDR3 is TGCAGCGTTGGGGGGGGGACAGGGGTATTCGATGAGCAGTTCTTC. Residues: CSVGGGTGVFDEQFF.

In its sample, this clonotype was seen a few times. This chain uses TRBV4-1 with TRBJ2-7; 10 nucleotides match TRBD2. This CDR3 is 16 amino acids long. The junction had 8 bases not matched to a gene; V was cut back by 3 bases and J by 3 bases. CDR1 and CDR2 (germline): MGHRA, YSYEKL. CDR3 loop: CASSQRTSGMFYEQYF. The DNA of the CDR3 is TGCGCCAGCAGCCAGAGGACTAGCGGTATGTTCTACGAGCAGTACTTC.

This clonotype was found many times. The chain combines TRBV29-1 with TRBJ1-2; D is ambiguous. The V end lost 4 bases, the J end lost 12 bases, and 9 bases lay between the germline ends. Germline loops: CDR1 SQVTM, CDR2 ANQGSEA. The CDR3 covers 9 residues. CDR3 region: CSVAPGHTF. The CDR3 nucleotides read TGCAGCGTTGCACCGGGCCACACCTTC.